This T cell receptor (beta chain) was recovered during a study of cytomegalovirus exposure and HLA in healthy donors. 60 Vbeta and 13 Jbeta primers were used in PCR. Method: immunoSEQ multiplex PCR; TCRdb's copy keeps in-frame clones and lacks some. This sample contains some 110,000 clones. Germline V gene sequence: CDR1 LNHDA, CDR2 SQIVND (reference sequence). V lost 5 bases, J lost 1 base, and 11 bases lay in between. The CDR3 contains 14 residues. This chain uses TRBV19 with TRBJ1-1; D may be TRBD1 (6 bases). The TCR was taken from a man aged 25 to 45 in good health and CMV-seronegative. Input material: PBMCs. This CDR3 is CASSWDTQNTEAFF. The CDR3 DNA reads TGTGCCAGTAGTTGGGACACCCAGAACACTGAAGCTTTCTTT.